Each of the 5 T cell receptor beta chains below was sequenced from the same sample in a study of blood T cell repertoires in COVID-19. The method was immunoSEQ multiplex PCR; TCRdb's version includes in-frame clones alone and lacks a portion of them. The table lists 150,000 to 200,000 clones, roughly three quarters of them singletons, with roughly 17% in the top ten. Source material: peripheral blood. The receptors come from a man in his sixties with active or convalescent COVID-19.

The chain links TRBV7-2 to TRBJ2-7; D may be TRBD1 (5 bases). V was cut by 1 base and J by 4 bases, with 8 bases left in between. The CDR3 is made up of 13 amino acids. The germline V gene encodes CDR1 SGHTA and CDR2 FQGNSA. The chain's CDR3 is CASSLDPGYEQYF. In DNA form, the CDR3 reads TGTGCCAGCAGCTTAGACCCAGGGTACGAGCAGTACTTC.

V usage is TRBV27 and J usage is TRBJ2-7; maybe TRBD1 (6 bases). The CDR3 has 16 residues. The V gene lost 5 bases and the J gene lost 0 bases, with 17 bases spanning the gap. The V gene's germline CDR1 is MNHEY and CDR2 SMNVEV (reference sequence). The CDR3 reads CASSRVRGSSSYEQYF. DNA for the CDR3: TGTGCCAGCAGTCGGGTAAGGGGGTCAAGCTCCTACGAGCAGTACTTC.

The chain joins TRBV9 to TRBJ2-7; 8 bases are shared with TRBD2. V lost 4 bases to trimming and J lost 6 bases; unmatched junction nucleotides: 6. The CDR3 is made up of 13 amino acids. Germline loops: CDR1 SGDLS, CDR2 YYNGEE. CDR3 nucleotides: TGTGCCAGCAGCAGTGGACTAGCAGGCGAGCAGTACTTC. This codes for CASSSGLAGEQYF.

The chain recombines TRBV4-3 with TRBJ2-1; D gene ambiguous. This CDR3 is built from 16 residues. Germline CDR1 is LGHNA and CDR2 is YSLEER. V lost 0 bases to trimming and J lost 0 bases, with 9 bases between them. As DNA, the CDR3 is TGCGCCAGCAGCCAAGACCGGGTAGGCTCCTACAATGAGCAGTTCTTC. Its translation: CASSQDRVGSYNEQFF.

A note on this clone: The junction and the germline gene differ at one end; a read error may be behind it. The rearrangement links TRBV7-9 to TRBJ2-1; no reliable D call. The V gene's germline CDR1 is SEHNR and CDR2 FQNEAQ (reference sequence). The CDR3 covers 12 residues. CDR3 DNA: TGTGCCAGCAGCTCCTCCTCCAATGAGCAGTTCTTC. Translated, it gives CASSSSSNEQFF.